The source of this T cell receptor (beta chain) is a study of T-cell reconstitution after alpha-beta-depleted transplantation in children. This clonotype was picked up many times. Germline V gene data show CDR1 as DFQATT and CDR2 as SNEGSKA (reference sequence). Trimming took 6 bases from V and 3 from J, leaving 18 bases between them. The CDR3 is made up of 14 amino acids. This sample's TCRbeta library carried unique molecular identifier barcodes. A single record per CDR3 protein comes from TCRdb applying MiXCR to the PCR reads. The data hold hundreds of thousands of distinct CDR3 sequences, with under 15% observed a single time.

This clonotype originated in a male patient younger than 18 who had a stem cell transplant for acute myeloid leukemia, so the T cells may come from the graft donor. The chain carries TRBV20-1 and TRBJ2-7; TRBD2 is a possible D gene (6 bases). This material consisted of PBMCs, mostly from graft donor cells, taken 360 days after TCRalphabeta/CD19-depleted stem cell transplant. CDR3 DNA sequence: TGCAGTGCCTTATACCGGGACTGGGTCTACGAGCAGTACTTC. This translates into CSALYRDWVYEQYF.